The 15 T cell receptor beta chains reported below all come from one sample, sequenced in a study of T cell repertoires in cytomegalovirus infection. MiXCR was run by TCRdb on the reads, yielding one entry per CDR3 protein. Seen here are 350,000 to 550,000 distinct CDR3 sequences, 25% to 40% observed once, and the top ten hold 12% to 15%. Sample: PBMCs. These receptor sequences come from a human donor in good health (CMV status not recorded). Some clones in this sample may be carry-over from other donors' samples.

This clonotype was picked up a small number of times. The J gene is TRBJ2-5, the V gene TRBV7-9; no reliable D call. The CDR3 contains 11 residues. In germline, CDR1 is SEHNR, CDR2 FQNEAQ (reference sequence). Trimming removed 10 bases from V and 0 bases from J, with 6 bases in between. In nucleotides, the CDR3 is TGTGCCACGGAACACCAAGAGACCCAGTACTTC. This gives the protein CATEHQETQYF.

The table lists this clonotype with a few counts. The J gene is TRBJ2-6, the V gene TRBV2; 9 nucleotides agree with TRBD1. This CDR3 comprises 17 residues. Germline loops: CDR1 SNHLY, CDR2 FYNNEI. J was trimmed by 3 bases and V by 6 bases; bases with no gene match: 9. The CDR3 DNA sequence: TGTGCCAGCAGATCCGGGACAGGGTCTAATGGGGCCAACGTCCTGACTTTC. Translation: CASRSGTGSNGANVLTF.

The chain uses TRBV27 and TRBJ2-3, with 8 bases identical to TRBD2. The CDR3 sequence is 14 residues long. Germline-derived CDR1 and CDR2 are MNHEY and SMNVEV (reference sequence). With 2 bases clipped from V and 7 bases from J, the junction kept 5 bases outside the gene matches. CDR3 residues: CASSLAGGSNTQYF. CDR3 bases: TGTGCCAGCAGTTTAGCGGGGGGTTCGAATACGCAGTATTTT.

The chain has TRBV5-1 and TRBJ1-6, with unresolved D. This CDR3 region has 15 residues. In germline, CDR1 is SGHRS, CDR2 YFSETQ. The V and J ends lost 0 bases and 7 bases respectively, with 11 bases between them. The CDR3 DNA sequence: TGCGCCAGCAGCTTGGGGATCACTTCGAATTCACCCCTCCACTTT. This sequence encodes CASSLGITSNSPLHF. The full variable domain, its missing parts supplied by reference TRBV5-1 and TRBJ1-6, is KAGVTQTPRYLIKTRGQQVTLSCSPISGHRSVSWYQQTPGQGLQFLFEYFSETQRNKGNFPGRFSGRQFSNSRSEMNVSTLELGDSALYLCASSLGITSNSPLHFGNGTRLTVT.

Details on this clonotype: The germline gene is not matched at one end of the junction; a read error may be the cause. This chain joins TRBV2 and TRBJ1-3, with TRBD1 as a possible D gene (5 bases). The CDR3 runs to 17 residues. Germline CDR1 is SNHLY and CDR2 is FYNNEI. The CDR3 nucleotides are TGTGCCCGCAGTCCTACCCCCCCCAGCCGGGGCCCGGACACCATATATTTT. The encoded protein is CARSPTPPSRGPDTIYF.

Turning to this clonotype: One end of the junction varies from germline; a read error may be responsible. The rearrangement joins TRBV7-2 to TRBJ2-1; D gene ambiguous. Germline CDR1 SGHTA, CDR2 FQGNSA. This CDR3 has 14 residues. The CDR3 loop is CAISPGLLNNEPYF. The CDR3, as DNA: TGTGCCATCAGCCCGGGTCTACTAAATAATGAGCCGTACTTC.

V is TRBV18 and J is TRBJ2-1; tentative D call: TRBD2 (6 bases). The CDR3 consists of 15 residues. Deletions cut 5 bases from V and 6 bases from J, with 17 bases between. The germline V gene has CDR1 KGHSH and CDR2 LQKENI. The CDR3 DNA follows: TGTGCCAGCTCAGGTAAAAGTGGAGGGAGCAATGAGCAGTTCTTC. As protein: CASSGKSGGSNEQFF. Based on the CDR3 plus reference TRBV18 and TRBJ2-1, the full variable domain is NAGVMQNPRHLVRRRGQEARLRCSPMKGHSHVYWYRQLPEEGLKFMVYLQKENIIDESGMPKERFSAEFPKEGPSILRIQQVVRGDSAAYFCASSGKSGGSNEQFFGPGTRLTVL.

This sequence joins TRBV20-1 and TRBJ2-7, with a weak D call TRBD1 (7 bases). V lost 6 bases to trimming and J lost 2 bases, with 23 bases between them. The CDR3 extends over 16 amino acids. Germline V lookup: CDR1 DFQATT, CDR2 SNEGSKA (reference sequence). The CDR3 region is CSAGSTGTYSPYEQYF. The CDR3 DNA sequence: TGCAGTGCAGGGTCGACAGGGACTTATTCCCCCTACGAGCAGTACTTC.

CDR3 sequence: CSASDWSGTYNEQFF. CDR3 bases: TGCAGTGCTAGTGATTGGTCGGGGACCTACAATGAGCAGTTCTTC. V is TRBV20-1 and J is TRBJ2-1; D is perhaps TRBD2 (5 bases). V was clipped by 3 bases and J by 2 bases, with 14 bases between them. The CDR3 extends over 15 amino acids. Germline V gene sequence: CDR1 DFQATT, CDR2 SNEGSKA (reference sequence).

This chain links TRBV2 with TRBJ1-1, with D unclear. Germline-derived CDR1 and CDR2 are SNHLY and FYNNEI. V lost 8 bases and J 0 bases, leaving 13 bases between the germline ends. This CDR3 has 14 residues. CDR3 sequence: CASPQDGLNTEAFF. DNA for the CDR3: TGTGCCAGCCCTCAGGACGGTCTGAACACTGAAGCTTTCTTT. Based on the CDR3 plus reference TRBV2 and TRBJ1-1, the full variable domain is EPEVTQTPSHQVTQMGQEVILRCVPISNHLYFYWYRQILGQKVEFLVSFYNNEISEKSEIFDDQFSVERPDGSNFTLKIRSTKLEDSAMYFCASPQDGLNTEAFFGQGTRLTVV.

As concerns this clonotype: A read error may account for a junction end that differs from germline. The CDR3 here is CASSATGGSGNNIYF. The CDR3 region has the DNA TGTGCCAGCAGTGCCACAGGGGGCTCTGGAAACAACATATATTTT. This chain links TRBV12-3 or TRBV12-4 with TRBJ1-3, with 9 bases fitting TRBD1. This CDR3 has 15 amino acids.

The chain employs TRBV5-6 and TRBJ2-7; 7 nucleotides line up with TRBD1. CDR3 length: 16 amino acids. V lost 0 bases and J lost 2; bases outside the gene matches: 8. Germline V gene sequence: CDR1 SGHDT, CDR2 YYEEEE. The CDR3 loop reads CASSLDEGAHAYEQYF. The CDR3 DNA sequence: TGTGCCAGCAGCTTGGATGAGGGGGCCCACGCCTACGAGCAGTACTTC.

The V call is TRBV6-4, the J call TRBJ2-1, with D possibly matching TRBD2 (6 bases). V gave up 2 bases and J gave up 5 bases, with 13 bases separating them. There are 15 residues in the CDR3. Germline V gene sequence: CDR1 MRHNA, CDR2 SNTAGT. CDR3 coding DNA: TGTGCCAGCAGTGACAGACTAGAAGGCAACAATGAGCAGTTCTTC. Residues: CASSDRLEGNNEQFF.

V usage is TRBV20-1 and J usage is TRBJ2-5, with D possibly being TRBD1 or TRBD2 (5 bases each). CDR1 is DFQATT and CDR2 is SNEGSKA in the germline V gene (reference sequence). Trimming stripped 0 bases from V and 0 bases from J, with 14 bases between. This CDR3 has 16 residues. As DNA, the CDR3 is TGCAGTGCTAGAGATAGGGGCGGGCTACACCAAGAGACCCAGTACTTC. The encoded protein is CSARDRGGLHQETQYF.

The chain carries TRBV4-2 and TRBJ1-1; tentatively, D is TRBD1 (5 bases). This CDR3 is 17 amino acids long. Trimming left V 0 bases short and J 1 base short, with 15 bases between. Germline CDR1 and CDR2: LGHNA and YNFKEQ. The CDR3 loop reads CASSQDGSGERNTEAFF. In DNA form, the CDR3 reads TGTGCCAGCAGCCAAGATGGTTCGGGGGAGAGGAACACTGAAGCTTTCTTT.